This T cell receptor (beta chain) originates from a study of cytomegalovirus exposure and HLA in healthy donors. Study results and limitations: With later analysis, a missense DCLRE1C variant became linked to TCR beta V- and J-gene trimming.

It was with 60 Vbeta and 13 Jbeta primers that the PCR ran. TCRdb keeps only in-frame clones here, not all; method: immunoSEQ multiplex PCR. The sample shows 60,000 to 75,000 clones, 60% to 80% of them seen only once. V lost 5 bases, J lost 1 base, and 16 bases lay in between. Per germline, CDR1 SGHTA and CDR2 FQGNSA. There are 16 residues in the CDR3. Healthy bone marrow donors made up the donors. As regards this clone: Its matching antigen is unknown.

V is TRBV7-2 and J is TRBJ2-3; D ambiguous. Sequencing input: PBMCs. The TCR was taken from a young woman in good health and CMV-seropositive. The CDR3 DNA sequence: TGTGCCAGCAGCCCCTTTTGGCCCTCTGGCACAGATACGCAGTATTTT. Residues: CASSPFWPSGTDTQYF.